These 21 T cell receptor beta chains came from one sample sequenced in a study of response to subunit inactivated influenza vaccine. TCRdb independently ran MiXCR on the RT-PCR reads; one entry per CDR3 protein. The sample includes 560,000 or so distinct CDR3 sequences, approximately 7.6% seen only once; the top ten take roughly 13%. The sequencing here drew on PBMCs from blood, taken around 25 months after vaccination. These receptors were taken from a man between 50 and 69 years old who received an inactivated influenza vaccine.

This clonotype appeared a few times. The chain couples TRBV12-3 or TRBV12-4 to TRBJ1-5; no clear D. The CDR3 loop spans 14 amino acids. Trimming removed 1 base from V and 3 bases from J, with 7 bases in between. CDR3: CASSLGRDNQPQHF. The CDR3 DNA follows: TGTGCCAGCAGTTTAGGGCGGGACAATCAGCCCCAGCATTTT.

The chain combines TRBV9 with TRBJ2-3; 11 bases match TRBD2. The germline CDR1 and CDR2 sequences are SGDLS and YYNGEE. The CDR3 has 16 residues. J was trimmed by 5 bases and V by 3 bases; bases with no gene match: 8. CDR3 sequence (DNA): TGTGCCAGCAGCGCATTACTAGCGGGGGATGGAGATACGCAGTATTTT. Encoded protein: CASSALLAGDGDTQYF.

J is TRBJ2-7 and V is TRBV11-2; 7 bases map to TRBD1. The germline gives CDR1 SGHAT, CDR2 FQNNGV. The junction had 11 bases not matched to a gene; V was cut back by 5 bases and J by 4 bases. The CDR3 sequence is 15 residues long. The CDR3 sequence is CASSTLRDRLYEQYF. The CDR3 nucleotides read TGTGCCAGCAGCACCCTCCGGGACAGACTATACGAGCAGTACTTC. Together with reference TRBV11-2 and TRBJ2-7, the CDR3 gives the full variable domain: EAGVAQSPRYKIIEKRQSVAFWCNPISGHATLYWYQQILGQGPKLLIQFQNNGVVDDSQLPKDRFSAERLKGVDSTLKIQPAKLEDSAVYLCASSTLRDRLYEQYFGPGTRLTVT.

In its sample, this clonotype was seen many times. The rearrangement joins TRBV12-3 or TRBV12-4 to TRBJ1-5; 9 bases are shared with TRBD1. Trimming at V came to 4 bases and at J to 6 bases, leaving 4 bases not matched to a gene. The CDR3 consists of 14 residues. This CDR3 reads CASSSTGGVQPQHF. In DNA form, the CDR3 reads TGTGCCAGCAGTTCCACAGGGGGCGTTCAGCCCCAGCATTTT.

The chain carries TRBV5-1 and TRBJ2-5, with 9 bases lining up with TRBD1. Trimming removed 4 bases from V and 2 bases from J; junction bases left unmatched: 6. The CDR3 contains 15 residues. Per the germline V gene, CDR1 is SGHRS and CDR2 is YFSETQ. CDR3 coding DNA: TGCGCCAGCAGCGTGACAGGGGGAGGGCAAGAGACCCAGTACTTC. Translating it yields CASSVTGGGQETQYF. The full variable domain, in which reference TRBV5-1 and TRBJ2-5 provide the parts outside the CDR3, is KAGVTQTPRYLIKTRGQQVTLSCSPISGHRSVSWYQQTPGQGLQFLFEYFSETQRNKGNFPGRFSGRQFSNSRSEMNVSTLELGDSALYLCASSVTGGGQETQYFGPGTRLLVL.

This clonotype turned up a few times. The gene calls are TRBV7-2 and TRBJ1-2, with 9 bases lining up with TRBD1. V gave up 1 base and J gave up 4 bases; unmatched junction bases: 4. CDR1 SGHTA and CDR2 FQGNSA come from the germline V gene. This CDR3 is built from 15 residues. Here the CDR3 reads CASSLGGQGFYGYTF. DNA for the CDR3: TGTGCCAGCAGCTTAGGAGGACAGGGGTTCTATGGCTACACCTTC.

The chain uses TRBV12-3 or TRBV12-4 and TRBJ2-2, with D possibly being TRBD2 (5 bases). CDR3 length: 12 residues. Trimming took off 10 bases at V and 2 bases at J, with 8 bases between the two ends. The CDR3 sequence: CATRANTGELFF. DNA for the CDR3: TGTGCCACGAGGGCTAACACCGGGGAGCTGTTTTTT.

J is TRBJ2-5 and V is TRBV29-1; 8 bases align to TRBD2. Germline CDR1 reads SQVTM; CDR2 reads ANQGSEA. The CDR3 length is 10 residues. J lost 7 bases, V lost 6 bases, and 1 base had no gene match. Written as DNA, the CDR3 is TGCAGCGTCCGGGAGGGGACCCAGTACTTC. Translation gives CSVREGTQYF.

This clonotype was seen a handful of times. This chain connects TRBV20-1 to TRBJ2-7; D is unclear. The CDR3 totals 15 residues. CDR1 and CDR2 (germline): DFQATT, SNEGSKA (reference sequence). V was cut by 0 bases and J by 6 bases, with 18 bases left in between. The CDR3 region has the DNA TGCAGTGCTAGAGACCCCTTTGGGCGGTTTGGCGAGCAGTACTTC. Translation gives CSARDPFGRFGEQYF.

This clonotype was observed many times. The chain is built from TRBV20-1 and TRBJ2-3, with 12 bases fitting TRBD2. Germline lookup yields CDR1 DFQATT and CDR2 SNEGSKA (reference sequence). V shed 3 bases, J shed 6 bases, and the junction held 4 bases outside the gene matches. The CDR3 runs 14 residues. The CDR3 DNA reads as TGCAGTGCTAGGACTAGCGGGGGTGGGGATACGCAGTATTTT. Translated, it gives CSARTSGGGDTQYF.

This clonotype has a count of ten or more. The rearrangement links TRBV9 to TRBJ2-4; unclear D gene. Germline V lookup: CDR1 SGDLS, CDR2 YYNGEE. The CDR3 loop spans 12 amino acids. Trimming took 3 bases from V and 5 from J, leaving 6 bases between them. In DNA form, the CDR3 reads TGTGCCAGCAGCGGGGTTGAAAACATTCAGTACTTC. As protein: CASSGVENIQYF.

The chain combines TRBV7-9 with TRBJ1-4; D ambiguous. The CDR3 runs to 15 residues. The V gene's germline CDR1 is SEHNR and CDR2 FQNEAQ (reference sequence). The V end lost 2 bases, the J end lost 0 bases, and 7 bases lay between the germline ends. CDR3 residues: CASSLKVATNEKLFF. DNA for the CDR3: TGTGCCAGCAGCTTAAAGGTGGCAACTAATGAAAAACTGTTTTTT.

Of note for this clonotype: Since a much larger clone is just one base distant, this may be a read error. The chain joins TRBV29-1 to TRBJ2-7, with D perhaps TRBD2 (5 bases). With 2 bases removed from V and 9 bases from J, the gap between germline ends came to 11 bases. The CDR3 is 11 residues long. CDR1 is SQVTM, CDR2 ANQGSEA, per germline. The CDR3 region has the DNA TGCAGCGTTGAATCGGTAGGGAGGCAGTACTTC. Its protein is CSVESVGRQYF.

This clonotype was detected ten times or more. This chain connects TRBV7-3 to TRBJ1-1; D remains ambiguous. CDR3 length: 14 residues. The germline CDR1 and CDR2 sequences are SGHTA and FQGTGA. Trimming shortened V by 2 bases and J by 1 base, and 8 bases separated the two germline ends. CDR3 DNA sequence: TGTGCCAGCAGCTTATTCGGAGCGAACACTGAAGCTTTCTTT. This encodes CASSLFGANTEAFF.

The sample holds many counts of this clonotype. CDR3 loop: CASSAPDRSNTGELFF. The CDR3 nucleotides read TGCGCCAGCAGCGCCCCGGACAGGTCGAACACCGGGGAGCTGTTTTTT. The V and J genes are TRBV5-1 and TRBJ2-2, with 7 bases identical to TRBD1. Trimming removed 4 bases from V and 0 bases from J; junction bases left unmatched: 6. CDR3 length equals 16 residues. The germline V gene has CDR1 SGHRS and CDR2 YFSETQ.

The V call is TRBV7-8, the J call TRBJ2-1, with a possible D match to TRBD2 (5 bases). V was clipped by 3 bases and J by 6 bases, with 15 bases between them. The CDR3 is 15 residues long. Germline V gene sequence: CDR1 SGHVS, CDR2 FQNEAQ. Here the CDR3 DNA reads TGTGCCAGCAGCTTGCCGGACTGGCAGACCAATGAGCAGTTCTTC. Protein product: CASSLPDWQTNEQFF.

This clonotype was detected many times. Here the CDR3 reads CASRLGQHTGELFF. CDR3 in DNA: TGTGCCAGCCGCCTCGGACAGCATACCGGGGAGCTGTTTTTT. V and J are TRBV19 and TRBJ2-2, with D possibly matching TRBD1 (6 bases). The CDR3 spans 14 residues. Germline V CDR1 and CDR2: LNHDA, SQIVND (reference sequence). Trimming left V 9 bases short and J 5 bases short, with 16 bases between.

This clonotype has at least ten counts. The V gene is TRBV29-1, the J gene TRBJ2-7; 8 nucleotides match TRBD1. The germline V gene encodes CDR1 SQVTM and CDR2 ANQGSEA. This CDR3 contains 12 residues. J lost 6 bases, V lost 4 bases, and 5 bases had no gene match. CDR3 sequence (DNA): TGCAGCGTTGGATCCGACAGGGGCGAGCAGTACTTC. This codes for CSVGSDRGEQYF.

This clonotype showed up just a few times. J is TRBJ2-7 and V is TRBV6-6; D gene ambiguous. Trimming cost V 4 bases and J 6 bases, with 13 bases left between them. The germline V gene has CDR1 MNHNY and CDR2 SVGAGI (reference sequence). The CDR3 runs to 13 residues. CDR3 nucleotides: TGTGCCAGCAGTTTATCGTACAAGGCCGAGCAGTACTTC. It yields the protein CASSLSYKAEQYF.

The rearrangement joins TRBV10-3 to TRBJ1-5; D is unclear. The germline V and J ends were trimmed by 6 bases and 0 bases, with 9 bases remaining between them. The CDR3 extends over 14 amino acids. Germline loops: CDR1 ENHRY, CDR2 SYGVKD. For the CDR3, the DNA is TGTGCCATCAGCCAAGACGGTAGCAATCAGCCCCAGCATTTT. This sequence encodes CAISQDGSNQPQHF.

This clonotype was seen a handful of times. The rearrangement joins TRBV9 to TRBJ2-5, with D tentatively TRBD2 (7 bases). The CDR3 consists of 14 residues. The V end was cut by 2 bases, the J end by 4 bases, with 12 bases between. From germline, CDR1 is SGDLS and CDR2 YYNGEE. CDR3 nucleotide sequence: TGTGCCAGCAGCGTTTTCGGGGGGCGAGAGACCCAGTACTTC. Translation: CASSVFGGRETQYF. The whole variable domain, filled in from reference TRBV9 and TRBJ2-5, reads DSGVTQTPKHLITATGQRVTLRCSPRSGDLSVYWYQQSLDQGLQFLIQYYNGEERAKGNILERFSAQQFPDLHSELNLSSLELGDSALYFCASSVFGGRETQYFGPGTRLLVL.